This TCR beta chain emerged from a study of T cells after somatic rescue of genetic block. With 6 bases clipped from V and 6 bases from J, the junction kept 10 bases outside the gene matches. In germline, CDR1 is SEHNR, CDR2 FQNEAQ (reference sequence). This CDR3 is 15 amino acids long. TCRdb's table, derived via immunoSEQ multiplex PCR, lists solely in-frame clones and lacks some. This repertoire shows over 55,000 clones, 92% found once; its top ten account for about 2.9%. The chain is built from TRBV7-9 and TRBJ1-4, with 7 positions matching TRBD1. Material for sequencing was peripheral blood mononuclear cells (PBMCs). The sequence came from a middle-aged man. The CDR3 loop is CASSLKGASYEKLFF. The CDR3 DNA follows: TGTGCCAGCAGTTTAAAGGGGGCGTCTTATGAAAAACTGTTTTTT.